This is a list of T cell receptor beta chains from one sample in a study of breast tumors, draining lymph nodes, adjacent tissues. TCRdb fed the multiplex PCR reads into MiXCR, producing one record per CDR3 protein. The sample comprises about 230,000 distinct CDR3 sequences, less than 40% of which are singletons, and roughly 1.5% rests with the top ten. Sequenced input: axillary lymph node tissue. The receptors were gathered from a female donor with breast cancer. Some clones in this sample may be carry-over from other donors' samples. Each CDR3 is given with its conserved first and last residue. D genes are given only for firm matches. Some rows mark clone size as missing; the rest say once, few, many or name a class of expanded clone.

abundance | j_gene | d_gene | v_gene | CDR3aa | CDR3nt
many | TRBJ1-5 | TRBD1 | TRBV30 | CAWGGQINQPQHF | TGTGCCTGGGGGGGACAGATAAATCAGCCCCAGCATTTT
many | TRBJ2-3 | . | TRBV6-1 | CASRDWDISTDTQYF | TGTGCCAGCAGAGATTGGGACATCTCCACAGATACGCAGTATTTT
many | TRBJ2-1 | . | TRBV20-1 | CSARPTTTYNEQFF | TGCAGTGCTAGGCCTACGACGACCTACAATGAGCAGTTCTTC
many | TRBJ1-2 | . | TRBV28 | CASRQDRRYGYTF | TGTGCCAGCAGACAGGACCGACGCTATGGCTACACCTTC
many | TRBJ1-5 | . | TRBV2 | CASSEEGTGNQPQHF | TGTGCCAGCAGTGAAGAAGGGACCGGCAATCAGCCCCAGCATTTT
many | TRBJ2-7 | . | TRBV6-6 | CASSPGRASYEQYF | TGTGCCAGCAGTCCTGGTAGGGCAAGCTACGAGCAGTACTTC
many | TRBJ2-3 | TRBD2 | TRBV6-6 | CASSSKIAGDTDTQYF | TGTGCCAGCAGCTCAAAAATAGCGGGGGACACAGATACGCAGTATTTT
. | TRBJ2-3 | TRBD2 | TRBV11-3 | CASSRLAGANTQYF | TGTGCCAGCAGCCGTCTAGCGGGAGCAAATACGCAGTATTTT
. | TRBJ2-5 | . | TRBV3-1 | CASSQVDTREAQYF | TGTGCCAGCAGCCAAGTGGACACGCGAGAGGCCCAGTACTTC
. | TRBJ1-5 | TRBD1 | TRBV5-1 | CASSRTGTKTQHF | TGTGCCAGCAGCAGGACAGGGACCAAGACCCAGCATTTT
many | TRBJ1-5 | . | TRBV24-1 | CATSDLDSPNQPQHF | TGTGCCACCAGTGATTTGGACAGCCCCAATCAGCCCCAGCATTTT
. | TRBJ1-3 | . | TRBV2 | CASKGPVNPGNTIYF | TGTGCCAGCAAAGGTCCCGTAAACCCTGGAAACACCATATATTTT
. | TRBJ2-1 | TRBD2 | TRBV7-9 | CASSPSVGRDNEQFF | TGTGCCAGCAGCCCCTCGGTCGGGAGGGACAATGAGCAGTTCTTC
. | TRBJ2-7 | TRBD1 | TRBV27 | CASRGRGTGDYEQYF | TGTGCCAGCAGGGGTCGGGGGACAGGGGACTACGAGCAGTACTTC
few | TRBJ2-1 | . | TRBV9 | CAGSVGGGTPYNEQFF | TGTGCCGGCAGCGTGGGAGGCGGGACCCCCTACAATGAGCAGTTCTTC
many | TRBJ2-7 | . | TRBV4-1 | CASSPRGRGLSYEQYF | TGCGCCAGCAGCCCACGGGGGCGGGGCCTCTCCTACGAGCAGTACTTC
many | TRBJ2-3 | . | TRBV9 | CASSWASTDTQYF | TGTGCCAGCAGTTGGGCTAGCACAGATACGCAGTATTTT
many | TRBJ2-4 | . | TRBV7-3 | CATQIAKNIQYF | TGTGCCACCCAGATAGCCAAAAACATTCAGTACTTC
many | TRBJ1-2 | . | TRBV28 | CASSPRGGFGGYTF | TGTGCCAGCAGCCCGAGGGGAGGTTTTGGGGGCTACACCTTC
many | TRBJ2-2 | . | TRBV7-6 | CASGSNTGELFF | TGTGCCAGCGGGAGCAACACCGGGGAGCTGTTTTTT
many | TRBJ1-6 | . | TRBV30 | CAWSVLGNSSPLHF | TGTGCCTGGAGTGTACTGGGGAATAGTTCACCCCTCCACTTT
. | TRBJ2-5 | . | TRBV9 | CASSVVAGTGQETQYF | TGTGCCAGCAGCGTAGTAGCGGGGACAGGGCAAGAGACCCAGTACTTC
. | TRBJ2-3 | . | TRBV15 | CATSSASRSSTDTQYF | TGTGCCACCAGCAGTGCTAGCAGGTCCAGCACAGATACGCAGTATTTT